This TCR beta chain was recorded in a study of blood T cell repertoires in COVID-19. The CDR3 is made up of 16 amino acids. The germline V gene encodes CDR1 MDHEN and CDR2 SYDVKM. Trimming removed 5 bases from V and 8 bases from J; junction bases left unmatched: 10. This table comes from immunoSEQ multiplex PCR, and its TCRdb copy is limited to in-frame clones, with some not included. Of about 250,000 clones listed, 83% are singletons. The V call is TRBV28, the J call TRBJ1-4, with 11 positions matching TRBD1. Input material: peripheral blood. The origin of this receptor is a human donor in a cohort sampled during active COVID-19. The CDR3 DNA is TGTGCCAGCAGTATTCCAGGACAGGGGGCGCGAGAAAAACTGTTTTTT. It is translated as CASSIPGQGAREKLFF.